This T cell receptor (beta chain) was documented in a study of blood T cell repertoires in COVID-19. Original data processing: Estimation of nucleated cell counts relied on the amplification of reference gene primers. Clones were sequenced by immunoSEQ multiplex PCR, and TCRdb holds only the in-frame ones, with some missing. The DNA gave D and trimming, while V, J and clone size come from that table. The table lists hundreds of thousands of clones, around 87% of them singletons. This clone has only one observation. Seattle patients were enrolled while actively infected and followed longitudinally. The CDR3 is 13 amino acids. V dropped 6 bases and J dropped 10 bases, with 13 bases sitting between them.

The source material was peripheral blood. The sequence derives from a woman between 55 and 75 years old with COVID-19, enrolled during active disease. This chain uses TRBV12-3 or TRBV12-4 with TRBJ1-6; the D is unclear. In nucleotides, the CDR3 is TGTGCCAGCAGGACGCACAGTGACTCACCCCTCCACTTT. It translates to CASRTHSDSPLHF.